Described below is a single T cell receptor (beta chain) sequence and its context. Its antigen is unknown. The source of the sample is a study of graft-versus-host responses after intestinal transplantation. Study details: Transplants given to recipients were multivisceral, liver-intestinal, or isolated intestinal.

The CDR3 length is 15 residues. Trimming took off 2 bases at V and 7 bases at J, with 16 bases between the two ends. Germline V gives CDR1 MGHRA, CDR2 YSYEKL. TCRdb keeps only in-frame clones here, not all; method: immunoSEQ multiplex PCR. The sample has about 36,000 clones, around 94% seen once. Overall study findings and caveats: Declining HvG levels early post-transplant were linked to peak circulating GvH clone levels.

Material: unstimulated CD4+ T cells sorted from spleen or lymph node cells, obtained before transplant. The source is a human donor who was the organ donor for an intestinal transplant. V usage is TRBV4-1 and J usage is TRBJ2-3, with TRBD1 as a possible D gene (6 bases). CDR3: CASSQPRDKENTQYF. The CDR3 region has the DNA TGCGCCAGCAGCCAACCCCGGGACAAGGAGAATACGCAGTATTTT.